This T cell receptor beta chain was obtained from a study of blood T cell repertoires in COVID-19. Background on the study: The cDNA or gDNA used as material had been derived from T cells, B-cell-depleted T cells, or PBMCs.

This clone was detected once. Germline V gene lookup returns CDR1 SGHRS and CDR2 YFSETQ. The V and J ends lost 0 bases and 5 bases respectively, with 11 bases between them. The CDR3 totals 14 residues. Original methodology: Scientists estimated how many nucleated cells there were by amplifying reference gene primers. Sequenced by immunoSEQ multiplex PCR; TCRdb stores in-frame clones only, minus some. For V, J and clone size, that table is used; D and trimming come from the DNA. The sample contains 140,000 to 150,000 clones, around 82% of which appear only once. The chain uses TRBV5-1 and TRBJ2-5; D call uncertain. This receptor was identified in a human donor in a cohort sampled during active COVID-19. Sequencing input: peripheral blood. CDR3: CASSLGVVGETQYF. The CDR3 region has the DNA TGCGCCAGCAGCTTGGGGGTCGTCGGGGAGACCCAGTACTTC.